The T cell receptor (beta chain) under discussion was sequenced for a study of blood T cell repertoires in COVID-19. Original analysis: Reference gene primer amplification yielded estimated nucleated cell counts. Some clones are missing from TCRdb's copy, which holds only in-frame ones; the method was immunoSEQ multiplex PCR. V and J calls and clone size come straight from that table; D and trimming were deduced from the DNA. Of about 300,000 clones listed, nearly 90% are singletons. As to this clone: Other DNA sequences in the same sample also yield this CDR3.

The TCR was taken from a woman aged 25 to 39 who had recovered from COVID-19. The sample consisted of PBMCs or T cells enriched from blood (not recorded which).

The chain's CDR3 is CAWSAGQSNSPLHF. Here the CDR3 DNA reads TGTGCCTGGAGTGCAGGACAGAGTAATTCACCCCTCCACTTT. The rearrangement joins TRBV30 to TRBJ1-6; D is possibly TRBD1 (6 bases). Germline CDR1 is GTSNPN and CDR2 is SVGIG (reference sequence). Trimming pared 1 base from V and 6 bases from J, leaving 10 bases between. The CDR3 length is 14 residues.